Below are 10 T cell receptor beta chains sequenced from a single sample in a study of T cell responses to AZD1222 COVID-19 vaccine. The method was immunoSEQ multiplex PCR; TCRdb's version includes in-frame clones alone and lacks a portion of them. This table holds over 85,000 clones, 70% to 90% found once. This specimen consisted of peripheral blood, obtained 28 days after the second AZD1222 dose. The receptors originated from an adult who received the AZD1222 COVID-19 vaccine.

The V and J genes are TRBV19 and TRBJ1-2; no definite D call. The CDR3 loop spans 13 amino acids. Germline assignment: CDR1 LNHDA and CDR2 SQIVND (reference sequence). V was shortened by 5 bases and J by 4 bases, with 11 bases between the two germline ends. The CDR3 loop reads CASSVDSAYGYTF. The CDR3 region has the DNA TGTGCCAGTAGTGTGGACTCGGCCTATGGCTACACCTTC. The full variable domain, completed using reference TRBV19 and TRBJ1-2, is DGGITQSPKYLFRKEGQNVTLSCEQNLNHDAMYWYRQDPGQGLRLIYYSQIVNDFQKGDIAEGYSVSREKKESFPLTVTSAQKNPTAFYLCASSVDSAYGYTFGSGTRLTVV.

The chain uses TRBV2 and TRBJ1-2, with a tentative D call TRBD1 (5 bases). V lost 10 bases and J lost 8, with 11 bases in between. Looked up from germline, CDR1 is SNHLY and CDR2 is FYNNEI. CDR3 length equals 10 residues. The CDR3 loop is CATLRGGYTF. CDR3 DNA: TGTGCCACCCTCCGGGGGGGCTACACCTTC.

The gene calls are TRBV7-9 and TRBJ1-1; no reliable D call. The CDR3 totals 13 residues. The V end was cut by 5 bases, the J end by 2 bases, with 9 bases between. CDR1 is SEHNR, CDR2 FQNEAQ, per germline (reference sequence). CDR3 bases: TGTGCCAGCAGCCTCTACCTTAACACTGAAGCTTTCTTT. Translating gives CASSLYLNTEAFF.

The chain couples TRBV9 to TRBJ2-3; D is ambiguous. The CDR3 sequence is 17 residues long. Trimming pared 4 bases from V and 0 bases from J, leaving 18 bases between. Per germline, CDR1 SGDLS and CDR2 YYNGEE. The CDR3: CASSTPPWARSTDTQYF. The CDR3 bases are TGTGCCAGCAGCACCCCCCCGTGGGCGCGGAGCACAGATACGCAGTATTTT.

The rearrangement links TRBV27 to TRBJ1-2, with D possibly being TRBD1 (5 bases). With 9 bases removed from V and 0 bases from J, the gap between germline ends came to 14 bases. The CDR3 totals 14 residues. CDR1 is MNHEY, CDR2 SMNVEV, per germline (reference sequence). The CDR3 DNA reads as TGTGCCAGTAGACTAACGGGGGCTAACTATGGCTACACCTTC. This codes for CASRLTGANYGYTF.

CDR3 DNA sequence: TGTGCCACGAGCGATGGGCCTAGCCAAGAGACCCAGTACTTC. Amino acid sequence: CATSDGPSQETQYF. The rearrangement links TRBV24-1 to TRBJ2-5; D is undetermined. Germline V gene data show CDR1 as KGHDR and CDR2 as SFDVKD. Trimming pared 10 bases from V and 1 base from J, leaving 15 bases between. This CDR3 region has 14 residues.

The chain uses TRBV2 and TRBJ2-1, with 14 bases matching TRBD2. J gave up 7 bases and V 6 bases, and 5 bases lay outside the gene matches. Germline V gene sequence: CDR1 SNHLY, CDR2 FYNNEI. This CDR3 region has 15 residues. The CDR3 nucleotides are TGTGCCAGCAGGGGACTAGCGGGAGTGCGTAATGAGCAGTTCTTC. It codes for CASRGLAGVRNEQFF.

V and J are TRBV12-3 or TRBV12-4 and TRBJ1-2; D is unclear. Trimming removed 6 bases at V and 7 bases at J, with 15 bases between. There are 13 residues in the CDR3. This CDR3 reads CASSRGGQRGYTF. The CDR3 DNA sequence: TGTGCCAGCAGCCGAGGCGGGCAACGTGGCTACACCTTC.

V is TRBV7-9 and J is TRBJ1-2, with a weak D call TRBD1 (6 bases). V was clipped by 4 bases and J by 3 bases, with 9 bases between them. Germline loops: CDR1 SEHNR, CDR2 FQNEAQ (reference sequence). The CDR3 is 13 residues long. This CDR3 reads CASSSQGDYGYTF. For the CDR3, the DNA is TGTGCCAGCAGCTCACAGGGAGACTATGGCTACACCTTC.

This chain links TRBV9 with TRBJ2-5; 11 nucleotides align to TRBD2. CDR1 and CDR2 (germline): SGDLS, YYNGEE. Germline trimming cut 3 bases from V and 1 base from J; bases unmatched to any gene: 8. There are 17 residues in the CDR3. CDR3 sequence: CASSAFLGTSGQETQYF. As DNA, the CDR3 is TGTGCCAGCAGCGCTTTCCTGGGGACTAGCGGCCAAGAGACCCAGTACTTC. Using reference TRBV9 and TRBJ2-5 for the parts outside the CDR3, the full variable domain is DSGVTQTPKHLITATGQRVTLRCSPRSGDLSVYWYQQSLDQGLQFLIQYYNGEERAKGNILERFSAQQFPDLHSELNLSSLELGDSALYFCASSAFLGTSGQETQYFGPGTRLLVL.